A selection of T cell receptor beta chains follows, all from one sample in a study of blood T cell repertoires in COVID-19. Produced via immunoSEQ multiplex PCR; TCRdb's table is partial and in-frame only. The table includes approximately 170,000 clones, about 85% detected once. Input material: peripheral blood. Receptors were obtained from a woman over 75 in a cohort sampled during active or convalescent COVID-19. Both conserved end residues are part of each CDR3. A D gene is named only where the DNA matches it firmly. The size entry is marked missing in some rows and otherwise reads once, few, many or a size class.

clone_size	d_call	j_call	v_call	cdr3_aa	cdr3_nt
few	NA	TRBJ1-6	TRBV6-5	CASSWGGPNSPLHF	TGTGCCAGCAGCTGGGGGGGGCCAAATTCACCCCTCCACTTT
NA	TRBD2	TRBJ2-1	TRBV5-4	CTSTEAGGTYNEQFF	TGTACCAGCACCGAAGCGGGGGGAACCTACAATGAGCAGTTCTTC
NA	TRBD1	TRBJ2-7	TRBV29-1	CSVGQGIPYEQYF	TGCAGCGTTGGACAGGGAATCCCCTACGAGCAGTACTTC
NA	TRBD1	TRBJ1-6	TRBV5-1	CASSTSGTGQSPLHF	TGCGCCAGCAGCACCTCCGGGACAGGTCAATCACCCCTCCACTTT
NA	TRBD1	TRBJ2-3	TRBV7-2	CASSIYRTGGTDTQYF	TGTGCCAGCAGCATCTACCGGACAGGCGGCACAGATACGCAGTATTTT
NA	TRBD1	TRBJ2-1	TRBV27	CASFRGTGNTEQFF	TGTGCCAGCTTCCGGGGGACAGGGAACACTGAGCAGTTCTTC
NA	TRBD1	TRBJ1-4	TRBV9	CASSGGQGGFEKLFF	TGTGCCAGCAGCGGGGGACAGGGGGGATTTGAAAAACTGTTTTTT
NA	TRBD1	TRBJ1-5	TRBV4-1	CASSQEYRGLEQPQHF	TGCGCCAGCAGCCAAGAATACAGGGGGCTTGAGCAGCCCCAGCATTTT
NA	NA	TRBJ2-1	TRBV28	CASTPSTGAYNEQFF	TGTGCCAGCACCCCATCGACAGGAGCCTACAATGAGCAGTTCTTC
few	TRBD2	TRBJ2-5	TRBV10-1	CASSEGSGGPETQYF	TGCGCCAGCAGTGAGGGATCGGGGGGACCGGAGACCCAGTACTTC
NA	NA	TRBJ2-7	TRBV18	CASSPRSFSYEQYF	TGTGCCAGCTCACCAAGGAGTTTCTCCTACGAGCAGTACTTC
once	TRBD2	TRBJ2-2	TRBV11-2	CASSYPTSGRITGELFF	TGTGCCAGCAGTTACCCGACTAGCGGGAGAATCACCGGGGAGCTGTTTTTT
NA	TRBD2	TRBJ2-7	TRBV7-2	CASSTLTSVYEQYF	TGTGCCAGCAGCACTTTAACTAGCGTGTACGAGCAGTACTTC
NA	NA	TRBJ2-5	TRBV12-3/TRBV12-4	CASSLPGKETQYF	TGTGCCAGCAGTTTACCGGGAAAAGAGACCCAGTACTTC
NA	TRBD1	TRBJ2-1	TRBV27	CASSLGTDPFNEQFF	TGTGCCAGCAGTTTAGGGACAGACCCTTTCAATGAGCAGTTCTTC
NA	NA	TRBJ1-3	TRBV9	CASSVSTGLAQTRNTIYF	TGTGCCAGCAGCGTTTCTACCGGACTCGCACAGACTAGAAACACCATATATTTT
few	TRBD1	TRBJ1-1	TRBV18	CASSPIRQGGTEAFF	TGTGCCAGCTCACCCATTCGACAGGGCGGCACTGAAGCTTTCTTT
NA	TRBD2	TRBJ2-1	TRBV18	CASSPGLAGVGQFF	TGTGCCAGCTCACCGGGACTAGCGGGAGTTGGGCAGTTCTTC
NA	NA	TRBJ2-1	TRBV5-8	CASSWGLTYNEQFF	TGTGCCAGCAGCTGGGGACTGACTTACAATGAGCAGTTCTTC
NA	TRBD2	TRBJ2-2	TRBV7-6	CASSQASGSLRSTGELFF	TGTGCCAGCAGCCAAGCAAGCGGGAGCTTAAGAAGCACCGGGGAGCTGTTTTTT
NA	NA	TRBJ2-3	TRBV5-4	CASSPRAGGSTDTQYF	TGTGCCAGCAGCCCCCGGGCCGGGGGTAGCACAGATACGCAGTATTTT
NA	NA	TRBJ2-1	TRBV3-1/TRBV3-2	CASSQAGNEQFF	TGTGCCAGCAGCCAAGCCGGTAATGAGCAGTTCTTC
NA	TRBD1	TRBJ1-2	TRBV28	CASSLEQGIYGYTF	TGTGCCAGCAGTTTAGAACAGGGGATCTATGGCTACACCTTC
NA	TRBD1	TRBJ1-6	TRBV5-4	CASSFTGTGGSPLHF	TGTGCCAGCAGCTTTACCGGGACAGGGGGATCACCCCTCCACTTT
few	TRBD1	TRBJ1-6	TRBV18	CASSPSGRGLVSPLHF	TGTGCCAGCTCACCGTCCGGCAGGGGGCTAGTCTCACCCCTCCACTTT
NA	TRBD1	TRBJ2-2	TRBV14	CASSHSGTGFSGELFF	TGTGCCAGCAGCCACTCCGGGACAGGGTTCTCCGGGGAGCTGTTTTTT
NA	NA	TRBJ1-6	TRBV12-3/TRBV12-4	CASSLGRDSPLHF	TGTGCCAGCAGTTTAGGGCGGGATTCACCCCTCCACTTT
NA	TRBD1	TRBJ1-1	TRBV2	CASSEQGVAVNTEAFF	TGTGCCAGCAGTGAACAGGGGGTTGCGGTGAACACTGAAGCTTTCTTT
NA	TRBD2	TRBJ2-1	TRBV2	CASSVHGGATNEQFF	TGTGCCAGCAGCGTACACGGGGGGGCCACGAATGAGCAGTTCTTC
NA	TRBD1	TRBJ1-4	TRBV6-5	CASQIEGALNEKLFF	TGTGCCAGCCAGATCGAGGGGGCCCTTAATGAAAAACTGTTTTTT
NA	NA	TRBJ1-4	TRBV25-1	CASSEYREKLFF	TGTGCCAGCAGTGAATACCGTGAAAAACTGTTTTTT
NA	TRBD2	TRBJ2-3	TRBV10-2	CASSERSSGIGADTQYF	TGCGCCAGCAGTGAGCGAAGTAGCGGGATAGGGGCAGATACGCAGTATTTT
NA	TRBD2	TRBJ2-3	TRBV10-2	CASGGRVNTDTQYF	TGCGCCAGCGGCGGGAGGGTAAATACAGATACGCAGTATTTT
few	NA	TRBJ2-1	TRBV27	CASSLFKHSSYNEQFF	TGTGCCAGCAGTTTATTCAAGCATAGCTCCTACAATGAGCAGTTCTTC
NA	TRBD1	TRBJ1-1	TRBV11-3	CASSPGGQVSTEAFF	TGTGCCAGCAGCCCCGGGGGACAGGTTAGCACTGAAGCTTTCTTT
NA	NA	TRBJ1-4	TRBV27	CASKNGGMANEKLFF	TGTGCCAGCAAGAACGGGGGGATGGCTAATGAAAAACTGTTTTTT
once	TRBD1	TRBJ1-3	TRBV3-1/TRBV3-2	CASSQDFRTGGPTGNTIYF	TGTGCCAGCAGCCAAGATTTTAGGACAGGGGGCCCGACTGGAAACACCATATATTTT
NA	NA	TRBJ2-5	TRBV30	CAWNFIAAQETQYF	TGTGCCTGGAACTTCATAGCGGCCCAAGAGACCCAGTACTTC
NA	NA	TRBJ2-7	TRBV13	CASSYTGSYEQYF	TGTGCCAGCAGTTATACCGGTTCCTACGAGCAGTACTTC
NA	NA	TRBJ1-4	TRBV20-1	CSARAGEKLFF	TGCAGTGCTAGAGCAGGGGAAAAACTGTTTTTT
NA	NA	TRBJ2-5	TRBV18	CASSSLVSPQETQYF	TGTGCCAGCTCATCTTTAGTCTCTCCCCAAGAGACCCAGTACTTC
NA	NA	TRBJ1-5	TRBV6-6	CASSYLSGSNQPQHF	TGTGCCAGCAGTTACTTATCCGGTAGCAATCAGCCCCAGCATTTT
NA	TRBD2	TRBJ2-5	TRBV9	CASSVRGGGAGAQETQYF	TGTGCCAGCAGCGTGCGGGGCGGGGGGGCTGGTGCCCAAGAGACCCAGTACTTC
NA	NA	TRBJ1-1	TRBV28	CASSLWATEAFF	TGTGCCAGCAGTCTCTGGGCCACTGAAGCTTTCTTT
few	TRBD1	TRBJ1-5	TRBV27	CASRPGTGRQPQHF	TGTGCCAGCAGGCCCGGGACAGGGAGACAGCCCCAGCATTTT
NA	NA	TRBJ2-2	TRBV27	CASSIRGGGAGELFF	TGTGCCAGCAGCATACGAGGGGGGGGAGCCGGGGAGCTGTTTTTT
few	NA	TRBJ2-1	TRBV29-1	CSVDSSEYYNEQFF	TGCAGCGTTGATTCGAGCGAGTACTACAATGAGCAGTTCTTC
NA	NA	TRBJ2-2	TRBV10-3	CAISETLEGGVTGELFF	TGTGCCATCAGTGAGACTCTGGAAGGGGGAGTAACCGGGGAGCTGTTTTTT
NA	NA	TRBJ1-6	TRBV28	CACQGTFTSPLHF	TGTGCCTGTCAAGGGACTTTTACTTCACCCCTCCACTTT
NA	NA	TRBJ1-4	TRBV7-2	CASSLGGRANNEKLFF	TGTGCCAGCAGCTTAGGGGGCCGCGCCAATAATGAAAAACTGTTTTTT
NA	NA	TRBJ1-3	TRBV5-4	CASSLYSVLPSGNTIYF	TGTGCCAGCAGCCTCTATTCCGTCCTACCCTCTGGAAACACCATATATTTT
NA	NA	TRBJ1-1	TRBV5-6	CASSLAPTEAFF	TGTGCCAGCAGCTTGGCTCCCACTGAAGCTTTCTTT
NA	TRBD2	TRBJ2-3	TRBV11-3	CASSKFLAGPRNTDTQYF	TGTGCCAGCAGCAAATTCTTAGCGGGCCCTAGGAACACAGATACGCAGTATTTT
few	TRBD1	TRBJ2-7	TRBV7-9	CASTSDRGFSYEQYF	TGTGCCAGCACCTCCGACAGGGGGTTTTCCTACGAGCAGTACTTC
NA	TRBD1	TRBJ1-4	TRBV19	CASSMNRGTNEKLFF	TGTGCCAGTAGTATGAACAGGGGAACTAATGAAAAACTGTTTTTT
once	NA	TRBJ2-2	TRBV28	CASSPGQLNTGELFF	TGTGCCAGCAGTCCCGGACAGCTTAACACCGGGGAGCTGTTTTTT
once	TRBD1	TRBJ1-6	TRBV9	CASSAGRDRGNSPLHF	TGTGCCAGCAGCGCCGGGAGGGACAGGGGTAATTCACCCCTCCACTTT
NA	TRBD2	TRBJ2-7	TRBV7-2	CASSLAAGESSYEQYF	TGTGCCAGCAGCTTAGCGGCGGGGGAAAGCTCCTACGAGCAGTACTTC
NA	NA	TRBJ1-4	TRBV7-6	CASSPLGQTVSEKLFF	TGTGCCAGCAGCCCCCTAGGCCAGACAGTTTCTGAAAAACTGTTTTTT